Reported below is one T cell receptor beta chain. Its antigen is currently not known. The input lacks base qualities; no much larger clone sits a single base away. The collaborating institutions used their own protocols to collect whole blood in K2EDTA tubes. For TCRbeta analysis, collaborators shipped samples in one of three forms: frozen whole blood, isolated PBMCs, or DNA extracted from either of those sample types. This entry belongs to a study of blood T cell repertoires in COVID-19 (dated by TCRdb to 2018 to 2020). For context, the study as a whole: The collaborator samples originated in the United States, Italy and Spain and spanned the acute and convalescent phases of COVID-19. The material from the prospective study consisted of cDNA or gDNA derived from T cells, B-cell-depleted T cells, or PBMCs. Where HLA class I and class II types were available, the types were taken from metadata supplied by the sample provider, not from assay-based typing. The dataset comprised deeply sampled blood TCRbeta repertoires from subjects exposed to, actively infected with, or recovered from COVID-19. Samples were obtained from the ongoing ImmuneRACE study (first 160 participants) and from 1,254 subjects provided by 6 global collaborators. The sample metadata nearly always contained a de-identified subject ID, COVID-19 status, age in years and sex. The repertoires were released in a freely available public database meant as a resource for research on the immune response to SARS-CoV-2.

What the work shows at the level of the full study, not this receptor alone: The amount of clinical and demographic metadata varied by source and participant and was provided uncurated.

TCRbeta CDR3 regions were amplified from genomic DNA using the immunoSEQ Assay, a bias-controlled multiplex PCR. In the original analysis: Nucleated cell counts per sample were estimated from amplification of reference gene primers within the assay. To quantify the absolute abundance of each unique TCRbeta CDR3 rearrangement, sequence reads were collapsed and filtered. Productive Simpson clonality was computed per sample as the square root of Simpson's diversity index over productive rearrangements. The table was pulled from immuneACCESS by TCRdb, which kept in-frame rearrangements only. Such tables lose some clones; where checked, under half of the loss comes from unresolved V genes, and the rest has no known cause. The V and J calls and clone size come from that table; D and trimming were worked out from the DNA. For this sample there are around 100,000 clones; just under 90% appear just once. About 4.5% of the sample goes to the ten largest clones.

Sequencing was carried out using peripheral blood. The sequence derives from a woman aged 45 to 65 with acute or convalescent COVID-19.

The encoded CDR3 is CASRQGDYGYTF. In nucleotides, the sequence is TGTGCCAGCCGCCAGGGCGACTATGGCTACACCTTC. The chain couples TRBV27 to TRBJ1-2; the D gene is possibly TRBD1, with 5 bases matching. The CDR3 contains 12 residues, cysteine and phenylalanine counted. Only the CDR3 DNA is retained, 36 bases long and in frame from the first base. CDR1 MNHEY and CDR2 SMNVEV are derived from the germline V gene (reference sequence). Trimming removed 8 bases from V and 3 bases from J, leaving 10 bases between the germline ends.